A single sample is the source of the 28 T cell receptor beta chains below, sequenced in a study of blood T cell repertoires in COVID-19. Sequencing was performed with immunoSEQ multiplex PCR; in TCRdb, only in-frame clones are kept and a portion is missing. The sample has about 35,000 clones, roughly 80% seen once. The sample comprised peripheral blood. These TCRs come from a man in his fifties or sixties in a cohort sampled during active COVID-19.

The V and J genes are TRBV29-1 and TRBJ1-5, with 7 bases identical to TRBD1. Per the germline V gene, CDR1 is SQVTM and CDR2 is ANQGSEA. The CDR3 runs to 13 residues. J lost 2 bases, V lost 4 bases, and 2 bases had no gene match. CDR3 bases: TGCAGCGTTGGAGGGGGCGGCAATCAGCCCCAGCATTTT. This codes for CSVGGGGNQPQHF.

V and J are TRBV6-5 and TRBJ2-2; 11 bases align to TRBD2. Germline V gives CDR1 MNHEY, CDR2 SVGAGI. This CDR3 spans 16 amino acids. With V trimmed by 4 bases and J by 2 bases, 3 bases remained unmatched. CDR3: CASSWLAGGNTGELFF. Written as DNA, the CDR3 is TGTGCCAGCAGTTGGCTAGCGGGAGGAAACACCGGGGAGCTGTTTTTT.

The CDR3 is CATSDIKRGAPSEQFF. The CDR3, as DNA: TGTGCCACCAGTGATATAAAGCGGGGGGCCCCGTCAGAGCAGTTCTTC. J is TRBJ2-1 and V is TRBV24-1; 9 bases map to TRBD2. Germline CDR1 KGHDR, CDR2 SFDVKD. The CDR3 contains 16 residues. J gave up 10 bases and V 3 bases, and 12 bases lay outside the gene matches.

The V call is TRBV6-6, the J call TRBJ2-3, with TRBD2 matching 7 bases. Per germline, CDR1 MNHNY and CDR2 SVGAGI (reference sequence). J was trimmed by 6 bases and V by 10 bases; bases with no gene match: 19. The length of the CDR3 is 16 residues. CDR3 loop: CATLPIGAGELDTQYF. The CDR3 coding sequence is TGTGCCACCCTACCCATCGGTGCGGGAGAATTGGATACGCAGTATTTT.

The chain employs TRBV30 and TRBJ1-1; TRBD1 matches 7 bases. Germline lookup yields CDR1 GTSNPN and CDR2 SVGIG (reference sequence). The CDR3 extends over 16 amino acids. Trimming cost V 5 bases and J 2 bases; bases outside gene matches: 14. CDR3 region: CAWDPGQTFINTEAFF. The CDR3 DNA follows: TGTGCCTGGGATCCGGGACAGACCTTTATCAACACTGAAGCTTTCTTT.

In its sample, this clone was seen a few times. This chain joins TRBV6-6 and TRBJ2-7, with 8 nucleotides matching TRBD2. Germline values: CDR1 MNHNY, CDR2 SVGAGI (reference sequence). V was clipped by 8 bases and J by 5 bases; unmatched bases: 5. The CDR3 extends over 12 amino acids. CDR3: CASGRGAHEQYF. The CDR3 DNA reads as TGTGCCAGCGGGCGGGGGGCCCACGAGCAGTACTTC.

The sample holds one count of this clone. This rearrangement joins TRBV13 to TRBJ1-4; 7 bases agree with TRBD1. J gave up 8 bases and V 5 bases, and 11 bases lay outside the gene matches. CDR1 and CDR2 from the germline V gene are PRHDT and FYEKMQ (reference sequence). The CDR3 spans 15 residues. CDR3 region: CASSPRQGLGEKLFF. DNA of the CDR3: TGTGCCAGCAGCCCCCGACAGGGCCTTGGGGAAAAACTGTTTTTT. Full variable domain (remainder filled in from reference TRBV13 and TRBJ1-4): AAGVIQSPRHLIKEKRETATLKCYPIPRHDTVYWYQQGPGQDPQFLISFYEKMQSDKGSIPDRFSAQQFSDYHSELNMSSLELGDSALYFCASSPRQGLGEKLFFGSGTQLSVL.

The CDR3 here is CASSSRTAAGSGYTF. The CDR3 coding sequence is TGTGCCAGCAGTTCTCGGACTGCGGCAGGCTCTGGCTACACCTTC. The chain joins TRBV27 to TRBJ1-2; D not certain. Trimming took off 4 bases at V and 7 bases at J, with 19 bases between the two ends. CDR1 and CDR2 (germline): MNHEY, SMNVEV (reference sequence). The CDR3 runs 15 residues.

This clone is medium-sized. This chain connects TRBV6-5 to TRBJ1-1; TRBD1 aligns across 7 bases. Germline lookup yields CDR1 MNHEY and CDR2 SVGAGI. This CDR3 is built from 13 residues. J lost 4 bases, V lost 8 bases, and 7 bases had no gene match. The CDR3 DNA follows: TGTGCCAGCCAGTTACAGGGGAGCACTGAAGCTTTCTTT. Its protein is CASQLQGSTEAFF.

The chain uses TRBV6-5 and TRBJ2-1; D is unresolved. The V end lost 2 bases, the J end lost 5 bases, and 10 bases lay between the germline ends. Germline-derived CDR1 and CDR2 are MNHEY and SVGAGI. The CDR3 is made up of 14 amino acids. CDR3 loop: CASSYEYRNNEQFF. DNA of the CDR3: TGTGCCAGCAGTTACGAATACAGAAACAATGAGCAGTTCTTC.

The rearrangement joins TRBV29-1 to TRBJ1-3; 8 nucleotides agree with TRBD1. The V and J ends lost 3 bases and 7 bases, in that order; junction bases with no gene match: 2. The CDR3 spans 12 residues. Germline V gives CDR1 SQVTM, CDR2 ANQGSEA. The CDR3, as DNA: TGCAGCGTTGACCAGGGGGCGAACACCATATATTTT. It codes for CSVDQGANTIYF.

This chain joins TRBV7-2 and TRBJ2-7; 14 positions match TRBD2. This CDR3 region has 18 residues. Germline assignment: CDR1 SGHTA and CDR2 FQGNSA. V lost 4 bases and J lost 3; bases outside the gene matches: 11. CDR3 in DNA: TGTGCCAGCAGCTACAAAGGGGGGACTAGCGGGAGTATCTACGAGCAGTACTTC. This encodes CASSYKGGTSGSIYEQYF.

This chain connects TRBV28 to TRBJ1-2, with D possibly being TRBD1 (5 bases). The CDR3 runs 16 residues. CDR1 is MDHEN, CDR2 SYDVKM, per germline. The V end lost 5 bases, the J end lost 4 bases, and 20 bases lay between the germline ends. The CDR3 coding sequence is TGTGCCAGCAGTATTTATGGGTCAGGGTCTTCCTATGGCTACACCTTC. This gives the protein CASSIYGSGSSYGYTF.

This chain uses TRBV6-1 with TRBJ2-7; perhaps TRBD1 as D (6 bases). Between the trimmed V and J ends, which lost 1 base and 4 bases, there was a span of 8 bases. This CDR3 contains 13 residues. Germline CDR1 is MNHNS and CDR2 is SASEGT. The CDR3 sequence: CASSEGGRYEQYF. The CDR3 DNA follows: TGTGCCAGCAGTGAAGGGGGGCGGTACGAGCAGTACTTC.

This chain uses TRBV5-4 with TRBJ2-2; 8 bases line up with TRBD1. With 0 bases clipped from V and 3 bases from J, the junction kept 1 base outside the gene matches. Germline loops: CDR1 SGHNT, CDR2 YYREEE (reference sequence). The CDR3 length is 15 residues. CDR3: CASSLGTGYTGELFF. CDR3 nucleotides: TGTGCCAGCAGCTTGGGGACAGGGTACACCGGGGAGCTGTTTTTT.

This clone was recorded a few times. The V gene is TRBV4-1, the J gene TRBJ2-7; maybe TRBD2 (6 bases). Trimming removed 4 bases from V and 4 bases from J, with 20 bases in between. Per germline, CDR1 MGHRA and CDR2 YSYEKL. The CDR3 has 16 residues. The DNA for the CDR3 is TGCGCCAGCAGCCCGATTGAAGGGGCCGGGGGATACGAGCAGTACTTC. This codes for CASSPIEGAGGYEQYF.

This clone qualifies as medium-sized. This chain links TRBV11-2 with TRBJ1-4; D is unclear. CDR3 length equals 14 residues. Germline CDR1 SGHAT, CDR2 FQNNGV. The V gene lost 3 bases and the J gene lost 7 bases, with 12 bases spanning the gap. CDR3 sequence reads: CASSFGTTGEKLFF. Written as DNA, the CDR3 is TGTGCCAGCAGCTTCGGCACAACGGGTGAAAAACTGTTTTTT.

The genes are TRBV5-5 and TRBJ1-1, with 10 nucleotides matching TRBD1. Germline values: CDR1 SGHKS, CDR2 YYEKEE (reference sequence). J gave up 6 bases and V 0 bases, and 5 bases lay outside the gene matches. The CDR3 extends over 15 amino acids. For the CDR3, the DNA is TGTGCCAGCAGCTTGGAGACAGGGGGCCCGGCTGAAGCTTTCTTT. Amino acid sequence: CASSLETGGPAEAFF.

The rearrangement links TRBV5-1 to TRBJ2-5, with D perhaps TRBD2 (6 bases). Looked up from germline, CDR1 is SGHRS and CDR2 is YFSETQ. The ends were cut back, 3 bases at V and 7 bases at J, with 13 bases in the middle. The CDR3 spans 13 residues. CDR3 region: CASSWDSEGTQYF. Here the CDR3 DNA reads TGCGCCAGCAGCTGGGACTCGGAGGGGACCCAGTACTTC.

The chain couples TRBV5-6 to TRBJ2-1; TRBD2 matches at 7 bases. The CDR3 runs 12 residues. The trim removed 4 bases at V and 7 bases at J, leaving 2 bases unmatched. The germline V gene has CDR1 SGHDT and CDR2 YYEEEE. CDR3 loop: CASSGGENEQFF. As DNA, the CDR3 is TGTGCCAGCAGCGGGGGGGAAAATGAGCAGTTCTTC.

The chain carries TRBV12-5 and TRBJ2-1; 10 bases line up with TRBD2. The J segment lost 7 bases and the V segment lost 3 bases, leaving 6 bases of the junction unmatched. Germline CDR1 and CDR2: LGHNT and FRNRAP. This CDR3 is built from 15 residues. For the CDR3, the DNA is TGTGCTAGTGGTTTACGGCTAGCGGGGGTTAATGAGCAGTTCTTC. Translated: CASGLRLAGVNEQFF.

The chain recombines TRBV4-1 with TRBJ2-1; 12 positions agree with TRBD2. Germline CDR1 is MGHRA and CDR2 is YSYEKL. The ends lost 2 bases at V and 6 bases at J; junction bases unmatched: 11. CDR3 length equals 18 residues. The CDR3 is CASSQIGLAGRLLNEQFF. For the CDR3, the DNA is TGCGCCAGCAGCCAAATTGGACTAGCGGGACGCCTCCTCAATGAGCAGTTCTTC.

This sequence joins TRBV27 and TRBJ2-7, with 14 bases identical to TRBD2. The V segment lost 1 base and the J segment 6 bases; nucleotides outside the gene matches: 2. CDR1 and CDR2 from the germline V gene are MNHEY and SMNVEV (reference sequence). The CDR3 is 15 residues long. The CDR3 nucleotides read TGTGCCAGCAGTTTATGGACTAGCGGGAGGACCGAGCAGTACTTC. Its translation is CASSLWTSGRTEQYF.

This chain links TRBV27 with TRBJ2-7; D gene ambiguous. Germline assignment: CDR1 MNHEY and CDR2 SMNVEV (reference sequence). The V end lost 4 bases, the J end lost 0 bases, and 7 bases lay between the germline ends. The CDR3 has 13 amino acids. The CDR3 loop reads CASSSSVSYEQYF. The CDR3 DNA sequence: TGTGCCAGCAGTTCCAGCGTCTCCTACGAGCAGTACTTC.

This chain connects TRBV7-3 to TRBJ1-6; D may be TRBD1 (5 bases). Germline V gene lookup returns CDR1 SGHTA and CDR2 FQGTGA. The CDR3 extends over 14 amino acids. V was cut by 4 bases and J by 10 bases, with 14 bases left in between. CDR3 DNA sequence: TGTGCCAGCAGCTCCTCCGGAGGGGCCTCACCCCTCCACTTT. Protein product: CASSSSGGASPLHF.

The chain links TRBV28 to TRBJ1-5; TRBD1 matches 8 bases. The CDR3 length is 16 residues. The germline V gene has CDR1 MDHEN and CDR2 SYDVKM. V was clipped by 4 bases and J by 5 bases; unmatched bases: 10. The CDR3, as DNA: TGTGCCAGCAGTTCCCCCGACAGGGGAGGGTATCAGCCCCAGCATTTT. Protein product: CASSSPDRGGYQPQHF.

The chain employs TRBV7-2 and TRBJ2-3; a possible D gene is TRBD2 (5 bases). CDR1 and CDR2 (germline): SGHTA, FQGNSA. The CDR3 has 11 amino acids. Deletions cut 6 bases from V and 8 bases from J, with 9 bases between. The DNA of the CDR3 is TGTGCCAGCAGGGAGGCTGGTACGCAGTATTTT. Amino acid sequence: CASREAGTQYF.

The chain joins TRBV21-1 to TRBJ2-3; the D call of TRBD1 is as the table states it, not checked on the DNA. TRBV21-1 is deemed a pseudogene. The CDR3 has 17 residues. CDR3 sequence: CASSAQRRTVFTDTQYF. The CDR3 bases are TGTGCCAGCAGCGCCCAAAGGAGGACAGTGTTTACAGATACGCAGTATTTT.